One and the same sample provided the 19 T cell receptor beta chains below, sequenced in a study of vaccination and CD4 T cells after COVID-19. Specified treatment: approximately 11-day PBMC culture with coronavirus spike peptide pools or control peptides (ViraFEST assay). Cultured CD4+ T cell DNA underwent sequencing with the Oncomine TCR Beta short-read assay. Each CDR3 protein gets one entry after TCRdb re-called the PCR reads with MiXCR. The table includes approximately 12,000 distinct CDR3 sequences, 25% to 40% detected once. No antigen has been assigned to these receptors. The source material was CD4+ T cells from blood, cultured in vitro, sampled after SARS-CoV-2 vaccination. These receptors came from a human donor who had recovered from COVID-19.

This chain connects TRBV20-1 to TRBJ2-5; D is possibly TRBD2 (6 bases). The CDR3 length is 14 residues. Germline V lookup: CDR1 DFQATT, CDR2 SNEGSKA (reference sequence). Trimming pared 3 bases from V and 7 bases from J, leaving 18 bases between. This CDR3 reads CSASGDSLGGTQYF. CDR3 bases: TGCAGTGCTAGTGGGGACTCTCTCGGGGGGACCCAGTACTTC.

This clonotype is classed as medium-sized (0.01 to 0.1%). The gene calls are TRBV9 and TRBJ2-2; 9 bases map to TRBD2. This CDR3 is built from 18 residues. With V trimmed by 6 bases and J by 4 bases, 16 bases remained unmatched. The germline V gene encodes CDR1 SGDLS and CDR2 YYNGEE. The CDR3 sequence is CASTRARREGPGTGELFF. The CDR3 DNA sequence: TGTGCCAGCACCCGGGCGCGGCGGGAGGGCCCGGGCACCGGGGAGCTGTTTTTT.

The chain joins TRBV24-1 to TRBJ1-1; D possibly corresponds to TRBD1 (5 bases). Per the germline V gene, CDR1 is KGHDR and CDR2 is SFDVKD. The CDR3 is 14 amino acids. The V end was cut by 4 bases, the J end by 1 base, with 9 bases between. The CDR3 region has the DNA TGTGCCACCAGTGACCACGACAGGAACACTGAAGCTTTCTTT. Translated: CATSDHDRNTEAFF.

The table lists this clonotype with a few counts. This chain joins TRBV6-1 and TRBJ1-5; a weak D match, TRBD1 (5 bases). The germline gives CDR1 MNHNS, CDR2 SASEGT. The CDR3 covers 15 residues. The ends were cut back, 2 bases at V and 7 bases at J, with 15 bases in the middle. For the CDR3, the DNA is TGTGCCAGCAGTGAATCAATGGCCTGGGGGCAGCCCCAGCATTTT. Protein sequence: CASSESMAWGQPQHF.

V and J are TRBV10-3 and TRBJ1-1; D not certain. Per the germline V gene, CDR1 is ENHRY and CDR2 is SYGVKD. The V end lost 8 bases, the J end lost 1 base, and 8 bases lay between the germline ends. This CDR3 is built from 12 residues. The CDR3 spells CAIGEQNTEAFF. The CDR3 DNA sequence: TGTGCCATCGGAGAACAGAACACTGAAGCTTTCTTT.

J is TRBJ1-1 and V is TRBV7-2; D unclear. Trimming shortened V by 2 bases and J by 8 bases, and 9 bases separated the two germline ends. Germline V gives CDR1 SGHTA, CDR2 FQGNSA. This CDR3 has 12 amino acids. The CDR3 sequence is CASSLSGMEAFF. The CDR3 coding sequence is TGTGCCAGCAGCTTAAGTGGAATGGAAGCTTTCTTT.

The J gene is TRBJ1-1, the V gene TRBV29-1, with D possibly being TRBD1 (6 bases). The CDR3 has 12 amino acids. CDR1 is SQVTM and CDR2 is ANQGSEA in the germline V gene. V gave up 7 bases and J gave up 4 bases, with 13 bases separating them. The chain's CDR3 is CSASNRATEAFF. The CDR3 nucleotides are TGCAGCGCTAGCAACAGGGCCACTGAAGCTTTCTTT.

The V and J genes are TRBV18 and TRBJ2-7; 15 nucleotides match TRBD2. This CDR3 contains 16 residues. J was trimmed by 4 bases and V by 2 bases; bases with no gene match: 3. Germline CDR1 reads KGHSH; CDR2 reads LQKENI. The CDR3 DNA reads TGTGCCAGCTCACCAGGGACTAGCGGGAGGTTATACGAGCAGTACTTC. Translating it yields CASSPGTSGRLYEQYF.

The CDR3 spells CASSNRETQYF. The CDR3 nucleotides read TGTGCCAGCAGTAACAGAGAGACCCAGTACTTC. The rearrangement uses TRBV11-2 and TRBJ2-5; D is ambiguous. This CDR3 is 11 amino acids long. Trimming took off 6 bases at V and 4 bases at J, with 6 bases between the two ends. Germline V CDR1 and CDR2: SGHAT, FQNNGV.

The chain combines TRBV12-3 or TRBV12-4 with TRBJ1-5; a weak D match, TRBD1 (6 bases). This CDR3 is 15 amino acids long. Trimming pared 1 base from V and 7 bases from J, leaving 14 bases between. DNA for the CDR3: TGTGCCAGCAGTTTAGTCACAGGGTTAGGGCAGCCCCAGCATTTT. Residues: CASSLVTGLGQPQHF.

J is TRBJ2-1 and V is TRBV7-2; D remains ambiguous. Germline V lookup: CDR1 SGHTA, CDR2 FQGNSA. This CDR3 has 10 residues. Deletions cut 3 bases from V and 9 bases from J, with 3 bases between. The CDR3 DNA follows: TGTGCCAGCAGCTTCCTTGAGCAGTTCTTC. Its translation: CASSFLEQFF.

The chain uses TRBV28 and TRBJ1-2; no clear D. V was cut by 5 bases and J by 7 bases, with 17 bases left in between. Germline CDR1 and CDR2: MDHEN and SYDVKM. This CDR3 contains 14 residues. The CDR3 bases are TGTGCCAGCAGTCCCTCCCAGAGCAGGAGTGGCTACACCTTC. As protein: CASSPSQSRSGYTF.

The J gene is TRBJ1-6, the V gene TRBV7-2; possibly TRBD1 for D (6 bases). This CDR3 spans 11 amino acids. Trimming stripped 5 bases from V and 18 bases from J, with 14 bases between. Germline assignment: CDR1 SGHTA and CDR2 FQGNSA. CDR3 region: CASSKTGSYHF. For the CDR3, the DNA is TGTGCCAGCAGCAAAACAGGGAGTTACCACTTT.

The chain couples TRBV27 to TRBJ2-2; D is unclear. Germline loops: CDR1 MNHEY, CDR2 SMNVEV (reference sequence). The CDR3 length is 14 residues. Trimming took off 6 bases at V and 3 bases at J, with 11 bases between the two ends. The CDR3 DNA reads TGTGCCAGCAGGCGGTCAGTAGACACCGGGGAGCTGTTTTTT. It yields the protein CASRRSVDTGELFF.

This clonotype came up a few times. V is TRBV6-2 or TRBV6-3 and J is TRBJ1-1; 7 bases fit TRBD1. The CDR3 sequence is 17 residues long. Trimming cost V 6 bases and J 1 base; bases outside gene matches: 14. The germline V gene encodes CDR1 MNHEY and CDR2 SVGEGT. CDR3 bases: TGTGCCAGCAGACATAGACAGGGAGGGAGTAAGAACACTGAAGCTTTCTTT. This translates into CASRHRQGGSKNTEAFF.

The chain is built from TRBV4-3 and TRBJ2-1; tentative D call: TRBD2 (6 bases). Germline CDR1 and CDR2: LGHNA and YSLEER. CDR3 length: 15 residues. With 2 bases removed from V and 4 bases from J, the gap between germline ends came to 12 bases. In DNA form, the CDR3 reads TGCGCCAGCAGCCAACTAGCGACGAAATACAATGAGCAGTTCTTC. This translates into CASSQLATKYNEQFF.

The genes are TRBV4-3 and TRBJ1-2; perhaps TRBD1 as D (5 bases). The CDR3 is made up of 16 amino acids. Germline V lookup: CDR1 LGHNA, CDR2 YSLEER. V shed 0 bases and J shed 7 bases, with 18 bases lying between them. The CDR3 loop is CASSQESGRTLGGYTF. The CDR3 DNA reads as TGCGCCAGCAGCCAAGAGTCGGGACGGACCCTCGGTGGCTACACCTTC.

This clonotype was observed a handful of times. The DNA for the CDR3 is TGTGCCAGCAGGACCTTAAGGCGGAACACCGGGGAGCTGTTTTTT. It codes for CASRTLRRNTGELFF. The V gene is TRBV12-3 or TRBV12-4, the J gene TRBJ2-2; D unclear. The CDR3 loop spans 15 amino acids. The ends were cut back, 6 bases at V and 1 base at J, with 12 bases in the middle.

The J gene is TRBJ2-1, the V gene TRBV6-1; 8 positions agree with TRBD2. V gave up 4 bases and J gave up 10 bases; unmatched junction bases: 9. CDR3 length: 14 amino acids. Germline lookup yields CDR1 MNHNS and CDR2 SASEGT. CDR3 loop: CASSAAGGRGEQFF. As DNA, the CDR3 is TGTGCCAGCAGTGCCGCGGGGGGAAGAGGGGAGCAGTTCTTC.